The rows below give T cell receptor beta chains drawn from one sample of a study of beta chain features in type 1 diabetes. Measured with immunoSEQ multiplex PCR; TCRdb has only the in-frame clones, and not every one. The repertoire holds approximately 100,000 clones, with 25% to 35% as singletons. Sequencing was performed on central memory CD4+ T cells from blood. Source of these receptors: a woman aged 18-29 years with type 1 diabetes. Each CDR3 is given with its conserved first and last residue. The D gene is left open where the match is weak. Clone sizes are given selectively: once, few, many, or a class where the clone is expanded.

few TRBJ2-3 TRBV9 . CASSVAGSVDTQYF TGTGCCAGCAGCGTAGCCGGGAGTGTAGATACGCAGTATTTT
. TRBJ2-2 TRBV2 TRBD2 CASSYASGTGELFF TGTGCCAGCAGTTATGCTAGCGGCACCGGGGAGCTGTTTTTT
. TRBJ2-1 TRBV5-1 . CASSLEQGRGGKQFF TGCGCCAGCAGCTTGGAGCAGGGAAGAGGGGGTAAGCAGTTCTTC
. TRBJ1-1 TRBV28 . CASSFTAGWSTEAFF TGTGCCAGCAGTTTCACGGCAGGGTGGAGTACTGAAGCTTTCTTT
. TRBJ1-2 TRBV27 . CASANQGGVNYGYTF TGTGCCAGCGCTAATCAAGGAGGGGTTAACTATGGCTACACCTTC
few TRBJ1-2 TRBV2 TRBD1 CASRLDRGRDGYTF TGTGCCAGCAGATTGGACAGGGGGCGTGATGGCTACACCTTC
. TRBJ2-3 TRBV30 . CAWTEGNTDTQYF TGTGCCTGGACGGAGGGAAACACAGATACGCAGTATTTT
. TRBJ2-3 TRBV19 . CASKSGFDDTDTQYF TGTGCCAGTAAAAGCGGGTTCGACGACACAGATACGCAGTATTTT
. TRBJ2-1 TRBV7-8 . CASSLAWGLSSYNEQFF TGTGCCAGCAGCTTAGCGTGGGGGCTTAGCTCCTACAATGAGCAGTTCTTC
. TRBJ1-2 TRBV28 . CASSLAGKGYTF TGTGCCAGCAGTTTAGCCGGGAAGGGCTACACCTTC
few TRBJ2-7 TRBV18 TRBD2 CASSPGTTYEQYF TGTGCCAGCTCACCCGGGACTACCTACGAGCAGTACTTC
. TRBJ2-5 TRBV5-1 . CASRGGGETQYF TGCGCCAGCAGAGGGGGGGGAGAGACCCAGTACTTC
. TRBJ1-1 TRBV18 TRBD1 CASSHNQGGAFF TGTGCCAGCTCGCACAACCAGGGGGGAGCTTTCTTT
few TRBJ2-5 TRBV27 TRBD2 CASNQQGLGRETQYF TGTGCCAGCAACCAGCAAGGACTAGGGAGGGAGACCCAGTACTTC
. TRBJ2-1 TRBV10-2 TRBD2 CASSFGTSGRASYNEQFF TGCGCCAGCAGTTTCGGGACTAGCGGGAGGGCCTCCTACAATGAGCAGTTCTTC
. TRBJ2-3 TRBV7-2 . CASSFNPGLSTQYF TGTGCCAGCAGCTTCAACCCAGGGTTATCTACGCAGTATTTT
. TRBJ2-5 TRBV7-8 . CASNPPWSQETQYF TGTGCCAGCAACCCGCCGTGGAGTCAAGAGACCCAGTACTTC
few TRBJ2-5 TRBV7-9 TRBD1 CASSSNSGGRETQYF TGTGCCAGCAGCTCTAACTCAGGGGGCAGGGAGACCCAGTACTTC
. TRBJ2-7 TRBV14 TRBD1 CASSQAGTVQYF TGTGCCAGCAGCCAGGCCGGGACAGTGCAGTACTTC
. TRBJ2-3 TRBV29-1 TRBD2 CSVPTAGRATDTQYF TGCAGCGTCCCGACGGCCGGGAGGGCCACAGATACGCAGTATTTT
. TRBJ2-2 TRBV6-6 . CASTQTGRLTGELFF TGTGCCAGCACCCAGACGGGAAGGTTGACCGGGGAGCTGTTTTTT
few TRBJ2-1 TRBV7-2 TRBD1 CASSRTGLVDAQFF TGTGCCAGCAGCCGGACAGGCTTGGTGGATGCGCAGTTCTTC
. TRBJ2-1 TRBV7-2 . CASSTSSTGSGLRSEQFF TGTGCCAGCAGCACCTCTTCGACAGGTAGCGGGTTAAGGAGCGAGCAGTTCTTC
few TRBJ2-7 TRBV11-3 TRBD2 CARPSGVAGRRMYEQYF TGTGCCAGACCTAGCGGTGTAGCGGGAAGGAGGATGTACGAGCAGTACTTC
. TRBJ2-7 TRBV28 . CASKSQGPYEQYF TGTGCCAGCAAGTCACAGGGCCCCTACGAGCAGTACTTC
. TRBJ2-3 TRBV9 . CASSSGTYRTDTQYF TGTGCCAGCAGCTCTGGGACTTACCGCACAGATACGCAGTATTTT
. TRBJ2-1 TRBV5-4 TRBD2 CASSPTSGSGNEQFF TGTGCCAGCAGCCCGACTAGCGGGAGTGGTAATGAGCAGTTCTTC
. TRBJ2-1 TRBV5-5 . CASNPGSYNEQFF TGTGCCAGCAATCCGGGCTCCTACAATGAGCAGTTCTTC
few TRBJ1-1 TRBV4-3 . CASSPSLLNTEAFF TGCGCCAGCAGCCCATCATTGTTGAACACTGAAGCTTTCTTT
. TRBJ1-2 TRBV11-2 . CASSFLRQIGYTF TGTGCCAGCAGTTTCCTCCGACAGATTGGCTACACCTTC
few TRBJ2-7 TRBV5-1 TRBD1 CASSLTGGDYEQYF TGCGCCAGCAGCTTGACAGGGGGCGACTACGAGCAGTACTTC
few TRBJ1-1 TRBV30 . CAWSPGNTEAFF TGTGCCTGGAGCCCCGGGAACACTGAAGCTTTCTTT
. TRBJ1-2 TRBV18 TRBD1 CASSPDRGNGYTF TGTGCCAGCTCACCGGACAGGGGGAATGGCTACACCTTC
. TRBJ2-2 TRBV5-1 . CASSLDAGYRSGELFF TGCGCCAGCAGCTTGGACGCGGGGTATCGATCCGGGGAGCTGTTTTTT
. TRBJ1-2 TRBV7-2 TRBD1 CASSLGQGAGYGYTF TGTGCCAGCAGCTTAGGACAGGGGGCGGGGTATGGCTACACCTTC
few TRBJ2-7 TRBV19 TRBD2 CASSISASGTSYEQYF TGTGCCAGTAGTATTAGCGCTAGCGGGACCTCCTACGAGCAGTACTTC
once TRBJ2-3 TRBV18 TRBD2 CASSPTSGSTDTQYF TGTGCCAGCTCACCCACTAGCGGTAGCACAGATACGCAGTATTTT
. TRBJ2-1 TRBV7-2 . CASSSEGYNEQFF TGTGCCAGCAGCTCGGAGGGTTACAATGAGCAGTTCTTC
few TRBJ2-1 TRBV5-1 . CASSSGVAYYNEQFF TGCGCCAGCAGCTCGGGGGTAGCCTACTACAATGAGCAGTTCTTC
few TRBJ2-1 TRBV18 TRBD2 CASSPTLAGGSYGSEQFF TGTGCCAGCTCACCAACTCTAGCGGGAGGCTCTTATGGGAGTGAGCAGTTCTTC
few TRBJ1-2 TRBV28 TRBD1 CASSPGIRQGANYGYTF TGTGCCAGCAGTCCTGGGATACGACAGGGGGCGAACTATGGCTACACCTTC
few TRBJ1-1 TRBV12-5 TRBD1 CASGPGTGGNTEAFF TGTGCTAGTGGTCCCGGGACAGGGGGCAACACTGAAGCTTTCTTT
. TRBJ2-1 TRBV4-3 TRBD1 CASSHSTGDNEQFF TGCGCCAGCAGCCACTCCACAGGGGACAATGAGCAGTTCTTC
many TRBJ2-1 TRBV15 TRBD2 CATSSGRESYNEQFF TGTGCCACCAGCAGCGGGAGGGAATCCTACAATGAGCAGTTCTTC
. TRBJ2-3 TRBV7-6 . CASSSEGHTDTQYF TGTGCCAGCAGCTCAGAGGGTCACACAGATACGCAGTATTTT
. TRBJ2-1 TRBV4-1 TRBD2 CASSRDSSGEQFF TGCGCCAGCAGCCGAGATTCTAGCGGGGAACAGTTCTTC
once TRBJ2-7 TRBV27 TRBD1 CASRPDRGLGEQYF TGTGCCAGCAGACCGGACAGGGGGCTAGGCGAGCAGTACTTC
. TRBJ2-1 TRBV7-2 TRBD1 CASTDPGQGLSEQFF TGTGCCAGCACCGATCCGGGACAGGGTTTAAGTGAGCAGTTCTTC
. TRBJ1-1 TRBV4-3 TRBD1 CASSQQGDTEAFF TGCGCCAGCAGCCAACAGGGGGACACTGAAGCTTTCTTT
. TRBJ2-5 TRBV7-3 TRBD1 CASRKGKGTGYQETQYF TGTGCCAGCAGGAAAGGGAAGGGGACAGGGTACCAAGAGACCCAGTACTTC
. TRBJ1-1 TRBV4-3 TRBD1 CASSQIPGGTEAFF TGCGCCAGCAGCCAAATCCCAGGGGGGACTGAAGCTTTCTTT
few TRBJ2-2 TRBV9 TRBD1 CASSADRIAGELFF TGTGCCAGCAGCGCGGACAGGATCGCCGGGGAGCTGTTTTTT